This record concerns one T cell receptor (beta chain) sequence. What antigen it recognizes has not been identified. The record has no base qualities; no much larger clone is one base away. These data come from a study of cytomegalovirus exposure and HLA in healthy donors (dated by TCRdb to 2016 to 2017). Regarding the complete study: An earlier analysis of roughly 570 of the donors reported over 250 Gb of sequence data and about 120 million unique TCR beta sequences obtained from around 190 million T cells. An early release that covered some 640 HLA-typed donors contained approximately 300 gigabases of sequencing data and about 84 million unique TCR sequences. Of the roughly 430 genotyped donors, 65% to 90% fell in the genetic ancestry cluster associated with self-reported Caucasian donors. The study aimed to test whether cataloging public T cell receptors could reveal signatures of past pathogen exposure. The study profiled the T cell repertoires of 550 to 700 subjects by immunosequencing and related them to cytomegalovirus serostatus. In addition to the first cohort of around 670 subjects, a separate validation cohort of approximately 130 different subjects was used. High-throughput TCR immunosequencing, statistical association of individual TCRs with disease status, and machine learning were combined to predict cytomegalovirus infection status. A later analysis re-examined previously published TCR beta repertoires from 500 to 700 donors and added high-resolution HLA genotyping to investigate patterns of TCR occurrence. Rather than using new phenotypic data, the later analysis identified candidate immune exposures from TCR beta sequences and from how often those sequences occurred across donors. An earlier analysis of some 600 of the donors applied high-throughput TCR beta sequencing to assess whether each TCR beta V gene segment acted as functional or pseudogenic. Alongside the repertoire data, information on donor age, sex, ethnicity and CMV serostatus was compiled. Genome-wide SNP genotypes for about three fifths of the roughly 670 donors were used in a later genetic analysis, which treated that subset as a discovery cohort. Every repertoire in the discovery cohort had been generated on one and the same sequencing platform. HLA typing included class I and class II loci at four-digit resolution. The number of typed donors differed by locus: about 620-640 for A, B, C, DRB1 and DQB1; approximately 520 for DQA1; 606 for DPA1; and 400 to 480 for DPB1. Five DR-DQ haplotypes were handled as single units for association and clustering, since linkage in the cohort was strong. Among about 410 genotyped donors of the cohort, an average of roughly 230,000 unique TCR beta nucleotide sequences was sequenced per donor, of which roughly 18% were non-productive.

The library was obtained by the immunoSEQ multiplex PCR assay. The multiplex PCR relied on a mix of 60 forward primers for TCR Vbeta segments and 13 reverse primers for TCR Jbeta segments. A multiplex PCR assay on genomic DNA amplified the CDR3 region of rearranged TCR beta genes. The amplified TCR beta libraries were sequenced on the Illumina HiSeq System as 87-base-pair reads. Per the authors' processing: In a later analysis, roughly 80 million unique TCR beta chains were counted across the approximately 640 repertoires, and roughly 11 million of these chains were shared by at least two donors. To remove PCR and sequencing errors, raw reads were error-corrected and collapsed into unique sequences using a nearest-neighbor algorithm that merged closely related sequences. To assign V, D and J gene segments, CDR3 sequences were aligned to IMGT reference sequences. For a sequence to be retained, a match of at least six nucleotides to both a V gene segment and a J gene segment was required. Rearrangements were called productive when the CDR3 lacked stop codons and stayed in frame with V and J; all others were non-productive. CDR3 was defined by IMGT convention, running from the second conserved V-encoded cysteine to the conserved J-encoded phenylalanine. Sequences without an unambiguous match to a single V gene segment were excluded from the earlier analysis of approximately 600 of the donors. An earlier analysis of under 750 of the donors called V segments functional above 56.7% productive rearrangements and segregating when the between-donor standard deviation exceeded 5%. A statistical classification framework was built for diagnosing cytomegalovirus status from the catalog of TCR beta chain sequences. In a later analysis, V and J genes were assigned by comparing TCR nucleotide sequences against IMGT/GENE-DB human TR gene sequences. A later analysis assigned CDR3 sequences and most-parsimonious VDJ recombination scenarios with the TCRdist pipeline. In a later analysis, each TCR beta chain was defined by its CDR3 amino acid sequence together with its V-gene family, and reads without a unique V-gene family were excluded. A later analysis removed several hundred highly shared, low-generation-probability nucleotide sequences to deal with suspected cross-contamination and a sequencing artifact. For each public chain, a later analysis derived a clonal expansion index from normalized ranks of inferred template counts within each repertoire. A later analysis computed generation probabilities with a VDJ recombination model fitted to out-of-frame rearrangements, and checked the results against IGoR. A later analysis scored TCR-TCR, TCR-HLA and TCR-CMV co-occurrence with hypergeometric tests, applying a repertoire-size bias correction to TCR pairs. False discovery rates were estimated in a later analysis by permuting HLA or CMV assignments 20 times. In a later analysis, co-occurring TCRs were grouped using DBSCAN, and TCRdist sequence similarity was added for clustering within HLA-allele-positive subsets. For co-occurrence clustering, repertoires with fewer than 30,000 or more than 120,000 public chains were excluded, along with about five repertoires with anomalous nucleotide sharing. TCRdb re-hosts the immuneACCESS table, in-frame sequences only. Its copies lack some clones; in the studies checked, an unresolved V gene accounts for under half of them, and the cause for the rest is not known. V and J calls plus clone size are reproduced from that table; the DNA served to infer D and trimming. In this sample the table shows around 140,000 clones, roughly 60% of which occur a single time. Together, the top ten hold 2% to 3% of the sample.

The cohort consisted of some 670 healthy bone marrow donors. Cohort members were all nominally healthy when sampled, although unrecorded immune exposures were likely present. The donor was CMV seronegative and was included in the group of hundreds of seronegative cohort members. Every donor gave a peripheral blood sample, and the peripheral blood mononuclear cells from that sample were used for TCR beta sequencing. Genomic DNA extraction from the blood cell samples was performed with the Qiagen DNeasy Blood Extraction Kit. On the study overall, not on this receptor specifically: A further reported finding was that TCR beta sequences accurately predicted the HLA-A and HLA-B alleles for most subjects in the first cohort. Sequencing depth was assumed to be roughly uniform across donors in the presence/absence analyses, though that assumption may not hold. A later analysis found that TCR association rates varied across HLA loci, with DRB1 alleles showing the most associated TCRs and HLA-C alleles the fewest. Only TCR beta chains were sequenced in this cohort, and the absence of alpha or paired-chain data limited detectable features. A later genetic analysis associated a missense DCLRE1C variant with V-gene and J-gene trimming of TCR beta chains, and an independent cohort replicated the association. Some IMGT-functional V segments, including TRBV6-2 and TRBV6-3, could not be told apart with the 87-base-pair reads, so those segments were excluded. Correlated functional status among segregating V segments might be attributable to linkage disequilibrium, but an unknown experimental factor could not be ruled out. According to a later genetic analysis, donors in an Asian-associated ancestry cluster had fewer N-insertions in productive TCRs than the approximately 670-donor mean. HLA typing was unavailable for some donors at each locus, so association tests used only the typed subset. In a later analysis, some 18,000 TCR beta sequences were associated with specific HLA alleles at a false discovery rate of 0.05. The authors suggested that the approach could potentially be extended to other disease states and immunological phenotypes. Most TCR sequences were observed very rarely across donors, whereas some public TCRs were present in many individuals. Because counts were too low, 15 to 20 rarely observed V segments, including chromosome 9 orphons, were excluded from the earlier analysis of fewer than 650 of the donors. In a later analysis, several top co-occurrence clusters were reported to appear linked to parvovirus B19, influenza, CMV and Epstein-Barr virus. Three of the identified cytomegalovirus-associated TCR beta chains were confirmed in vitro to be specific for cytomegalovirus antigens. Compared with equally common non-associated chains, HLA-associated TCR beta chains in a later analysis were more clonally expanded and had lower generation probabilities. The study gave a list of about 160 TCR beta chains associated with cytomegalovirus. Most CMV-associated TCR beta chains appeared to be HLA-restricted in a later analysis, and the HLA associations seemed to be driven largely by CMV exposure. Strong co-occurrence of HLA alleles, especially DR and DQ, made assigning TCR associations to individual alleles difficult. A cluster of highly shared sequence variants was judged likely to be a technical artifact of the sequencing pipeline. Immune exposure information for the cohort was limited to CMV serostatus. The classifier was reported to diagnose cytomegalovirus status with high specificity and sensitivity in both the original cohort and the validation cohort. In an earlier analysis of some 500 of the donors, most TCR beta V segments appeared in productive rearrangements about 87% or about 30% of the time, broadly matching IMGT annotations.

Reading from cysteine to phenylalanine, the CDR3 counts 13 amino acids. This entry keeps only the CDR3 DNA: 39 bases, framed from base 1. Taken from the germline V gene, the CDR1 and CDR2 loops are MNHEY and SVGAGI. At the junction V is shortened by 6 bases and J by 5 bases, with 11 bases in between. This sequence was found in a woman aged 35 to 49 in good health and CMV-seronegative. Recombination connected TRBV6-5 to TRBJ1-5; the D gene identity is not certain. Sequencing was performed on PBMCs. The sequence in DNA is TGTGCCAGCAGACCACATGGTTATCAGCCCCAGCATTTT. Its protein product is CASRPHGYQPQHF.